These 22 T cell receptor beta chains share one sample of origin, sequenced in a study of blood T cell repertoires in COVID-19. TCRdb's table, derived via immunoSEQ multiplex PCR, lists solely in-frame clones and lacks some. In the table there are 450,000 to 500,000 clones, roughly nine tenths of which are singletons. The specimen sequenced was PBMCs or T cells enriched from blood (not recorded which). These receptors all stem from a woman aged 55-69 years who had recovered from COVID-19.

This clone came up a few times. The chain recombines TRBV5-1 with TRBJ1-5, with TRBD1 as a possible D gene (5 bases). V dropped 2 bases and J dropped 5 bases, with 14 bases sitting between them. There are 15 residues in the CDR3. CDR1 is SGHRS, CDR2 YFSETQ, per germline. In DNA form, the CDR3 reads TGCGCCAGCAGCTTTGTATCAGGGAGGGATCAGCCCCAGCATTTT. Translation gives CASSFVSGRDQPQHF.

This rearrangement joins TRBV24-1 to TRBJ2-1; 7 nucleotides align to TRBD2. The V and J ends lost 9 bases and 0 bases, in that order; junction bases with no gene match: 4. This CDR3 is built from 14 residues. Germline V gives CDR1 KGHDR, CDR2 SFDVKD. The chain's CDR3 is CATASGYSYNEQFF. CDR3 nucleotides: TGTGCCACCGCTAGCGGATACTCCTACAATGAGCAGTTCTTC.

This chain joins TRBV19 and TRBJ2-2; D is unresolved. The CDR3 length is 13 residues. Germline loops: CDR1 LNHDA, CDR2 SQIVND (reference sequence). Trimming pared 3 bases from V and 5 bases from J, leaving 7 bases between. This chain's CDR3 is CASSMIVTGELFF. CDR3 coding DNA: TGTGCCAGTAGTATGATAGTTACCGGGGAGCTGTTTTTT.

This chain joins TRBV18 and TRBJ1-4; possibly TRBD1 for D (6 bases). V lost 2 bases to trimming and J lost 6 bases, with 13 bases between them. Germline CDR1 reads KGHSH; CDR2 reads LQKENI. The CDR3 has 15 amino acids. CDR3 loop: CASSPTQGHDEKLFF. In DNA, the CDR3 is TGTGCCAGCTCACCAACCCAGGGACACGATGAAAAACTGTTTTTT. Together with reference TRBV18 and TRBJ1-4, the CDR3 gives the full variable domain: NAGVMQNPRHLVRRRGQEARLRCSPMKGHSHVYWYRQLPEEGLKFMVYLQKENIIDESGMPKERFSAEFPKEGPSILRIQQVVRGDSAAYFCASSPTQGHDEKLFFGSGTQLSVL.

The V and J genes are TRBV18 and TRBJ2-4; 9 nucleotides match TRBD2. The ends lost 3 bases at V and 6 bases at J; junction bases unmatched: 9. In germline, CDR1 is KGHSH, CDR2 LQKENI. The CDR3 covers 16 residues. DNA for the CDR3: TGTGCCAGCTCACCTATAGCGGGGGCCACAGGAAACATTCAGTACTTC. This sequence encodes CASSPIAGATGNIQYF.

The chain uses TRBV7-2 and TRBJ2-1; no definite D call. Looked up from germline, CDR1 is SGHTA and CDR2 is FQGNSA. V was clipped by 2 bases and J by 4 bases, with 9 bases between them. The CDR3 length is 14 residues. The CDR3 loop is CASSLSSRYNEQFF. In DNA, the CDR3 is TGTGCCAGCAGCTTATCGTCCAGATACAATGAGCAGTTCTTC.

The V call is TRBV18, the J call TRBJ1-1; tentative D call: TRBD1 (6 bases). Germline V gene lookup returns CDR1 KGHSH and CDR2 LQKENI. This CDR3 contains 12 residues. Trimming stripped 4 bases from V and 5 bases from J, with 8 bases between. CDR3 region: CASSQGGTEAFF. As DNA, the CDR3 is TGTGCCAGCTCACAGGGGGGGACTGAAGCTTTCTTT. Supplemented by reference TRBV18 and TRBJ1-1, the full variable domain reads NAGVMQNPRHLVRRRGQEARLRCSPMKGHSHVYWYRQLPEEGLKFMVYLQKENIIDESGMPKERFSAEFPKEGPSILRIQQVVRGDSAAYFCASSQGGTEAFFGQGTRLTVV.

This clone was found once. This sequence joins TRBV7-2 and TRBJ2-5, with 15 bases identical to TRBD2. This CDR3 comprises 16 residues. Looked up from germline, CDR1 is SGHTA and CDR2 is FQGNSA. With 5 bases clipped from V and 5 bases from J, the junction kept 6 bases outside the gene matches. The CDR3 region has the DNA TGTGCCAGCAGCCCCGGACTAGCGGGGGGGGCGGAGACCCAGTACTTC. This codes for CASSPGLAGGAETQYF. Supplemented by reference TRBV7-2 and TRBJ2-5, the full variable domain reads GAGVSQSPSNKVTEKGKDVELRCDPISGHTALYWYRQSLGQGLEFLIYFQGNSAPDKSGLPSDRFSAERTGGSVSTLTIQRTQQEDSAVYLCASSPGLAGGAETQYFGPGTRLLVL.

V and J are TRBV12-5 and TRBJ1-1; D is undetermined. Trimming removed 1 base from V and 5 bases from J, with 11 bases in between. Germline assignment: CDR1 LGHNT and CDR2 FRNRAP. The CDR3 has 14 amino acids. The DNA of the CDR3 is TGTGCTAGTGGTTTGGGGGCAGCCCAGACTGAAGCTTTCTTT. Its protein is CASGLGAAQTEAFF. The whole variable domain, remainder taken from reference TRBV12-5 and TRBJ1-1, is DARVTQTPRHKVTEMGQEVTMRCQPILGHNTVFWYRQTMMQGLELLAYFRNRAPLDDSGMPKDRFSAEMPDATLATLKIQPSEPRDSAVYFCASGLGAAQTEAFFGQGTRLTVV.

The V call is TRBV18, the J call TRBJ2-1; 8 nucleotides align to TRBD1. Germline trimming cut 3 bases from V and 2 bases from J; bases unmatched to any gene: 6. The CDR3 runs 16 residues. The germline V gene encodes CDR1 KGHSH and CDR2 LQKENI. The CDR3 DNA sequence: TGTGCCAGCTCACCTTACAGGGGGAAGACCTACAATGAGCAGTTCTTC. It is translated as CASSPYRGKTYNEQFF.

The rearrangement joins TRBV6-5 to TRBJ2-3; tentatively, D is TRBD2 (6 bases). Germline CDR1 reads MNHEY; CDR2 reads SVGAGI. Trimming left V 7 bases short and J 1 base short, with 15 bases between. CDR3 length: 15 amino acids. CDR3 loop: CASTAQRVGTDTQYF. CDR3 nucleotide sequence: TGTGCCAGCACTGCCCAGCGGGTCGGCACAGATACGCAGTATTTT.

In DNA form, the CDR3 reads TGCGCCAGCAGCTTGGGTCTAGCGGGGAACGGGGAGCTGTTTTTT. Its protein is CASSLGLAGNGELFF. The J gene is TRBJ2-2, the V gene TRBV5-1, with 9 bases identical to TRBD2. V trimming: 0 bases; J trimming: 7 bases; junction bases outside the gene matches: 4. The length of the CDR3 is 15 residues. CDR1 and CDR2 from the germline V gene are SGHRS and YFSETQ.

The chain joins TRBV15 to TRBJ2-5; the D gene is possibly TRBD1 (6 bases). The CDR3 extends over 16 amino acids. V lost 0 bases, J lost 3 bases, and 14 bases lay in between. Germline V gives CDR1 LNHNV, CDR2 YYDKDF (reference sequence). In DNA, the CDR3 is TGTGCCACCAGCAGAGATTTAGGGGCAGGGGAAGAGACCCAGTACTTC. This gives the protein CATSRDLGAGEETQYF.

The chain uses TRBV6-5 and TRBJ1-2; D not certain. CDR3 size: 13 residues. V shed 5 bases and J shed 4 bases, with 11 bases lying between them. Germline lookup yields CDR1 MNHEY and CDR2 SVGAGI. In nucleotides, the CDR3 is TGTGCCAGCAGTAGCGCGGGAGCCTATGGCTACACCTTC. Residues: CASSSAGAYGYTF.

V usage is TRBV25-1 and J usage is TRBJ1-1; 7 nucleotides match TRBD1. This CDR3 is built from 14 residues. Trimming took 8 bases from V and 0 from J; bases not matched to a gene: 6. Germline loops: CDR1 MGHDK, CDR2 SYGVNS. The CDR3 sequence: CASVGTAMNTEAFF. Here the CDR3 DNA reads TGTGCCAGCGTAGGGACAGCAATGAACACTGAAGCTTTCTTT. The full variable domain, its missing parts supplied by reference TRBV25-1 and TRBJ1-1, is EADIYQTPRYLVIGTGKKITLECSQTMGHDKMYWYQQDPGMELHLIHYSYGVNSTEKGDLSSESTVSRIRTEHFPLTLESARPSHTSQYLCASVGTAMNTEAFFGQGTRLTVV.

V usage is TRBV2 and J usage is TRBJ1-5; D possibly corresponds to TRBD1 (5 bases). CDR1 and CDR2 from the germline V gene are SNHLY and FYNNEI. V lost 7 bases and J 8 bases, leaving 18 bases between the germline ends. The CDR3 loop spans 14 amino acids. In nucleotides, the CDR3 is TGTGCCAGCACCCCTGGGGCAGCCTCAGAGCCCCAGCATTTT. Protein sequence: CASTPGAASEPQHF.

The J gene is TRBJ1-2, the V gene TRBV10-2, with D perhaps matching TRBD1 (5 bases). Trimming took 3 bases from V and 4 from J, leaving 15 bases between them. This CDR3 is built from 15 residues. From germline, CDR1 is WSHSY and CDR2 SAAADI. CDR3 DNA sequence: TGCGCCAGCAGTGAAATCGGGGGTGGGGGCTATGGCTACACCTTC. The encoded protein is CASSEIGGGGYGYTF.

The DNA of the CDR3 is TGTGCCAGCAGGGGACTAGCGGGGATCGAGCAGTACTTC. This codes for CASRGLAGIEQYF. The V and J genes are TRBV6-5 and TRBJ2-7; 13 bases are a match to TRBD2. This CDR3 contains 13 residues. Germline values: CDR1 MNHEY, CDR2 SVGAGI. With V trimmed by 6 bases and J by 6 bases, 2 bases remained unmatched.

The chain employs TRBV15 and TRBJ2-3; 7 nucleotides line up with TRBD2. The CDR3 extends over 15 amino acids. V lost 0 bases to trimming and J lost 1 base; unmatched junction nucleotides: 1. Germline lookup yields CDR1 LNHNV and CDR2 YYDKDF (reference sequence). CDR3 sequence reads: CATSRDRGGTDTQYF. The CDR3 nucleotides are TGTGCCACCAGCAGAGATCGGGGGGGCACAGATACGCAGTATTTT.

The chain uses TRBV7-9 and TRBJ2-4, with D maybe TRBD1 (6 bases). Germline V gene sequence: CDR1 SEHNR, CDR2 FQNEAQ (reference sequence). This CDR3 has 16 residues. The ends were cut back, 5 bases at V and 0 bases at J, with 14 bases in the middle. Here the CDR3 DNA reads TGTGCCAGCAGCCTTCAGACAGGACTAGCCAAAAACATTCAGTACTTC. Protein sequence: CASSLQTGLAKNIQYF. Together with reference TRBV7-9 and TRBJ2-4, the CDR3 gives the full variable domain: DTGVSQNPRHKITKRGQNVTFRCDPISEHNRLYWYRQTLGQGPEFLTYFQNEAQLEKSRLLSDRFSAERPKGSFSTLEIQRTEQGDSAMYLCASSLQTGLAKNIQYFGAGTRLSVL.

This chain connects TRBV5-1 to TRBJ1-4; a weak D match, TRBD1 (5 bases). V lost 3 bases and J 8 bases, leaving 14 bases between the germline ends. The germline CDR1 and CDR2 sequences are SGHRS and YFSETQ. CDR3 size: 14 residues. This chain's CDR3 is CASSSRQIPEKLFF. The CDR3 nucleotides are TGCGCCAGCAGCTCAAGACAGATACCCGAAAAACTGTTTTTT.

The rearrangement joins TRBV18 to TRBJ1-1, with a tentative D call TRBD1 (5 bases). There are 13 residues in the CDR3. The V gene lost 5 bases and the J gene lost 1 base, with 8 bases spanning the gap. Germline V lookup: CDR1 KGHSH, CDR2 LQKENI. CDR3 DNA sequence: TGTGCCAGCTCATTACAGGAGAACACTGAAGCTTTCTTT. Encoded protein: CASSLQENTEAFF.